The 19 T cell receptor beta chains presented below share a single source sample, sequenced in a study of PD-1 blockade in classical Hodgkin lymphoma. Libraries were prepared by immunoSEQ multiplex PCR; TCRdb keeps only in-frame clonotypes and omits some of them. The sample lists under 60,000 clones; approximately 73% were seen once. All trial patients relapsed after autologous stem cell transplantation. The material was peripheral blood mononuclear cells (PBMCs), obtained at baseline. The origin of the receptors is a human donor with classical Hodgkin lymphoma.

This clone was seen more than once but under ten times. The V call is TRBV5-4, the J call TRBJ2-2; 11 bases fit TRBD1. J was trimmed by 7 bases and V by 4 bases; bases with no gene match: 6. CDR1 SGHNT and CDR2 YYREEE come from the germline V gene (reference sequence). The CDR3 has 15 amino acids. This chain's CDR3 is CASSPWTGGGGELFF. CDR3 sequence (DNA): TGTGCCAGCAGCCCCTGGACAGGGGGCGGCGGGGAGCTGTTTTTT.

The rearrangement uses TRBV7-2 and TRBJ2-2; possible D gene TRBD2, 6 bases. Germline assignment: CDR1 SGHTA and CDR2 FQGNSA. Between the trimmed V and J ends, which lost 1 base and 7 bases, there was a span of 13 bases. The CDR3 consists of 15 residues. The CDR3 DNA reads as TGTGCCAGCAGCTTAGAGGTCGGGACTGGCGGGGAGCTGTTTTTT. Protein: CASSLEVGTGGELFF.

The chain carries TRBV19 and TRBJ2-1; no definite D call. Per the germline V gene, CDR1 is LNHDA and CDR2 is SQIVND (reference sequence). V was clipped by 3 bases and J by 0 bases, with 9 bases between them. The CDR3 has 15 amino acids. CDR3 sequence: CASSISLSSYNEQFF. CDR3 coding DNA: TGTGCCAGTAGTATCTCCTTGAGCTCCTACAATGAGCAGTTCTTC.

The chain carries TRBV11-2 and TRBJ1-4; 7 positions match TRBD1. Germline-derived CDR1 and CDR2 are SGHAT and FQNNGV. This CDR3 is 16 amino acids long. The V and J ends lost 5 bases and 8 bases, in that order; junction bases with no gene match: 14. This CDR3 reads CASSDQGGGVGEKLFF. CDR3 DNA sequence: TGTGCCAGCAGCGATCAGGGGGGAGGAGTTGGGGAAAAACTGTTTTTT.

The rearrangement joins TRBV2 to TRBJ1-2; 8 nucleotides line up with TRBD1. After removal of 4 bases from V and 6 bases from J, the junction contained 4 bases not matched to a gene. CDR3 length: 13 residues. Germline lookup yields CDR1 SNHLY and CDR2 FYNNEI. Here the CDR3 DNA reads TGTGCCAGCAGTGCTCAGGGGGCGCATGGCTACACCTTC. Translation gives CASSAQGAHGYTF.

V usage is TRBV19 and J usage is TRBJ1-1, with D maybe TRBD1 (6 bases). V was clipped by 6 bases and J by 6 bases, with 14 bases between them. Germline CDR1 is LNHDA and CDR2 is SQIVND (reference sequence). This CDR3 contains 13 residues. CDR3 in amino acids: CASRPGAPSEAFF. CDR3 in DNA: TGTGCCAGTAGGCCGGGGGCTCCTTCTGAAGCTTTCTTT.

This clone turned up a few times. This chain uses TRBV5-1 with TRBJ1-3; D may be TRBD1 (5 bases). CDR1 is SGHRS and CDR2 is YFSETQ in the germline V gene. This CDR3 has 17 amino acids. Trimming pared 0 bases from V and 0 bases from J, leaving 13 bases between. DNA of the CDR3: TGCGCCAGCAGCTTGGACGGGGCCTTCCCCTCTGGAAACACCATATATTTT. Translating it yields CASSLDGAFPSGNTIYF.

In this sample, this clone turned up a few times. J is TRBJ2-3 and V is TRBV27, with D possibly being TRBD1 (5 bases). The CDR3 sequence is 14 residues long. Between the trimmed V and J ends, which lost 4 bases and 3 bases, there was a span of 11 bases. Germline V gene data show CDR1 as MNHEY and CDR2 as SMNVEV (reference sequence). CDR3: CASSSRGRTDTQYF. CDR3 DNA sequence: TGTGCCAGCAGTTCTAGGGGTCGGACAGATACGCAGTATTTT.

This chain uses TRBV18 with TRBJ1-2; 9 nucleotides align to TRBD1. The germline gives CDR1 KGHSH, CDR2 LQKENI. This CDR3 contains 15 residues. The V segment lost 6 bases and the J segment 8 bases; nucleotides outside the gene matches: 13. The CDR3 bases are TGTGCCAGCTCGCCGTTGGAGGACAGGGGCGGCGGCTACACCTTC. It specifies CASSPLEDRGGGYTF.

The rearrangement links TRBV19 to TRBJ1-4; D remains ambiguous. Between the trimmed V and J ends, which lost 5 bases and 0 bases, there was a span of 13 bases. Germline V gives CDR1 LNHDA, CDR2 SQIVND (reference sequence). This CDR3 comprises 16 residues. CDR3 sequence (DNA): TGTGCCAGTAGTCCCATCTGGACGGCAACTAATGAAAAACTGTTTTTT. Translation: CASSPIWTATNEKLFF.

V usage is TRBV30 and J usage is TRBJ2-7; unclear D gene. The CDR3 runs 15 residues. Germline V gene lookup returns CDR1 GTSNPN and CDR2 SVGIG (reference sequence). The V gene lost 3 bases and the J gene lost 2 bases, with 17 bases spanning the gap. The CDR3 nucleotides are TGTGCCTGGAGCCTATTTTTAGGATCTACCTACGAGCAGTACTTC. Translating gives CAWSLFLGSTYEQYF. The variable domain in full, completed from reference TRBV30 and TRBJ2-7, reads SQTIHQWPATLVQPVGSPLSLECTVEGTSNPNLYWYRQAAGRGLQLLFYSVGIGQISSEVPQNLSASRPQDRQFILSSKKLLLSDSGFYLCAWSLFLGSTYEQYFGPGTRLTVT.

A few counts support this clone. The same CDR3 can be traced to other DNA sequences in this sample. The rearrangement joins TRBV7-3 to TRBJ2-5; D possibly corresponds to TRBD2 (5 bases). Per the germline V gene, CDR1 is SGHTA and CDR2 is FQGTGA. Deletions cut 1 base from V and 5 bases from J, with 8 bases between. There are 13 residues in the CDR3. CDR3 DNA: TGTGCCAGCAGCTTAATCGGCGGGGAGACCCAGTACTTC. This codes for CASSLIGGETQYF. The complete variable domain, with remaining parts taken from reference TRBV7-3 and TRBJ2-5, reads GAGVSQTPSNKVTEKGKYVELRCDPISGHTALYWYRQSLGQGPEFLIYFQGTGAADDSGLPNDRFFAVRPEGSVSTLKIQRTERGDSAVYLCASSLIGGETQYFGPGTRLLVL.

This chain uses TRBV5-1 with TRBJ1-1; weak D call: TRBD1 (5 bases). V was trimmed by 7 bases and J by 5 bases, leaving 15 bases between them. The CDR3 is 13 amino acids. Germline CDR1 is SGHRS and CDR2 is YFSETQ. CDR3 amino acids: CASDNGGGTEAFF. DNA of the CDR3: TGCGCCAGCGACAATGGGGGTGGAACTGAAGCTTTCTTT.

CDR3 DNA sequence: TGTGCCAGTAGCCCCTTCGGGGACGCCTTATCTGGCTACACCTTC. Translated: CASSPFGDALSGYTF. The chain links TRBV19 to TRBJ1-2; D might be TRBD1 (5 bases). Germline-derived CDR1 and CDR2 are LNHDA and SQIVND (reference sequence). CDR3 length: 15 amino acids. Trimming took 6 bases from V and 7 from J, leaving 21 bases between them.

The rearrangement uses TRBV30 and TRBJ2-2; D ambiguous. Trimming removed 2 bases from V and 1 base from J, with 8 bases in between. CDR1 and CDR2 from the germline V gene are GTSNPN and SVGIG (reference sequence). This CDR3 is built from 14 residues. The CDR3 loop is CAWSSIVNTGELFF. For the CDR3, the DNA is TGTGCCTGGAGTTCTATAGTGAACACCGGGGAGCTGTTTTTT.

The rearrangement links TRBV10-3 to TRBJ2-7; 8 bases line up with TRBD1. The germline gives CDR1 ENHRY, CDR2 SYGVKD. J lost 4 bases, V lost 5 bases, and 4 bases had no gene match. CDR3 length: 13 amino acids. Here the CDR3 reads CAISIRDRYEQYF. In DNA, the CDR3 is TGTGCCATCAGTATCCGGGACAGGTACGAGCAGTACTTC.

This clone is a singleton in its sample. The chain's CDR3 is CASSLSLNYGYTF. As DNA, the CDR3 is TGTGCCAGCAGCTTAAGCCTTAACTATGGCTACACCTTC. The genes are TRBV7-9 and TRBJ1-2; the D is unclear. This CDR3 spans 13 amino acids. CDR1 and CDR2 from the germline V gene are SEHNR and FQNEAQ (reference sequence). V lost 2 bases and J 1 base, leaving 5 bases between the germline ends. The full variable domain, its missing parts supplied by reference TRBV7-9 and TRBJ1-2, is DTGVSQNPRHKITKRGQNVTFRCDPISEHNRLYWYRQTLGQGPEFLTYFQNEAQLEKSRLLSDRFSAERPKGSFSTLEIQRTEQGDSAMYLCASSLSLNYGYTFGSGTRLTVV.

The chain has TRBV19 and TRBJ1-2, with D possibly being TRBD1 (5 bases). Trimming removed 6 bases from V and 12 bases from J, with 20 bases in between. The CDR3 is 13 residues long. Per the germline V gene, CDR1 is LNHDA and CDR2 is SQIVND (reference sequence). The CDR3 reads CASRGGQRPRHTF. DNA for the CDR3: TGTGCCAGTAGAGGAGGACAAAGACCACGGCACACCTTC. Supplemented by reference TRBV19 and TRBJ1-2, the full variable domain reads DGGITQSPKYLFRKEGQNVTLSCEQNLNHDAMYWYRQDPGQGLRLIYYSQIVNDFQKGDIAEGYSVSREKKESFPLTVTSAQKNPTAFYLCASRGGQRPRHTFGSGTRLTVV.

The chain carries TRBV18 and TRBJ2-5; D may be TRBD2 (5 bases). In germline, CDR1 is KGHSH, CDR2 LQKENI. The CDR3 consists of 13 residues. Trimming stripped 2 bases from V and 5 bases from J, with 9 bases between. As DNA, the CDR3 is TGTGCCAGCTCACCAGGGAGTGTGGAGACCCAGTACTTC. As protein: CASSPGSVETQYF.